This TCR beta chain is drawn from a study of post-analysis software for immune sequencing data. The wider study: Patients had relapsing-remitting, secondary progressive or progressive-relapsing multiple sclerosis; some lacked subtype.

Whole-study findings and limits: Significantly lower normalized Chao1 diversity was found in patients with multiple sclerosis relative to controls. With TRBV5-6, TRBV5-1 and TRBV20-1 included, several TRBV segments were more frequent in patients than in controls.

Incorporated into the TCR beta cDNA libraries were unique molecular identifiers, which served to reduce PCR and sequencing biases. Hundreds of thousands of cDNA molecules came from around 1 to 10 million T cells. TCRdb redid the calling of the PCR reads with MiXCR, one entry per CDR3 protein. The sample gives 350,000 to 500,000 distinct CDR3 sequences, over 30% of which show up once; around 8% is in the top ten. On this clonotype: Its antigen is currently unknown.

In germline, CDR1 is ENHRY, CDR2 SYGVKD. The CDR3 has 15 amino acids. Deletions cut 0 bases from V and 4 bases from J, with 13 bases between. The receptor comes from a girl between 2 and 10 years old with multiple sclerosis. The rearrangement joins TRBV10-3 to TRBJ2-7; D possibly matches TRBD1 or TRBD2 (6 bases each). Sequencing used blood. DNA of the CDR3: TGTGCCATCAGTGAGTCGAATGGGGGGCCATACGAGCAGTACTTC. Translated: CAISESNGGPYEQYF.